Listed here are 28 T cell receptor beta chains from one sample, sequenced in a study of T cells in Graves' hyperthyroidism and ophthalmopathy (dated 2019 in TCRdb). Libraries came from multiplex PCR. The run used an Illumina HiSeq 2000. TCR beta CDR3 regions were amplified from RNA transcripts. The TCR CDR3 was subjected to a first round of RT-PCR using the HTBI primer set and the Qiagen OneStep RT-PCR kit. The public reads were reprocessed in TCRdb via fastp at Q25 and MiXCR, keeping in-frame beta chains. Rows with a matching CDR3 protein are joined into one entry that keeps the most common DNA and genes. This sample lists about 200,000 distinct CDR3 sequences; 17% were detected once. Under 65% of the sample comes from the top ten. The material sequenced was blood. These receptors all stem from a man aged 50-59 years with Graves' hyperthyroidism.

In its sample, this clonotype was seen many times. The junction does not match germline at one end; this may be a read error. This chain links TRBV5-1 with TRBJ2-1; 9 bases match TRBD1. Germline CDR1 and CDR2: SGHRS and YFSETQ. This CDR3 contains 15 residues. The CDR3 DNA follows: TGTGCCAGCAGCTTAGAGGGACAGGGCTACAATGAGCAGTTCTTC. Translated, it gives CASSLEGQGYNEQFF.

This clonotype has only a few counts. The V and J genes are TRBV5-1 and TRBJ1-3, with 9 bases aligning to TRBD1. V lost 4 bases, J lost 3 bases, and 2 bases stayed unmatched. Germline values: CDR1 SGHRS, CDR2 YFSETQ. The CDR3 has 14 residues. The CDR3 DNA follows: TGCGCCAGCAGCCCGGACAGGGGTGGAAACACCATATATTTT. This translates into CASSPDRGGNTIYF.

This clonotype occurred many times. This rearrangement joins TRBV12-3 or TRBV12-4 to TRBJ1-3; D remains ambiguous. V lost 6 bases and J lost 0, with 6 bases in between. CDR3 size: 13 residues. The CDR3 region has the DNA TGTGCCAGCAGGGAGAACTCTGGAAACACCATATATTTT. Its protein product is CASRENSGNTIYF.

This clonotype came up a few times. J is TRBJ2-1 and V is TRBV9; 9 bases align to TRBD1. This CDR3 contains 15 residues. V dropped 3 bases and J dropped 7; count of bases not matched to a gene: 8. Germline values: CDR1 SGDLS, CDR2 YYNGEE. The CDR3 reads CASSEDGQGWNEQFF. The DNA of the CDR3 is TGTGCCAGCAGCGAAGACGGACAGGGGTGGAATGAGCAGTTCTTC.

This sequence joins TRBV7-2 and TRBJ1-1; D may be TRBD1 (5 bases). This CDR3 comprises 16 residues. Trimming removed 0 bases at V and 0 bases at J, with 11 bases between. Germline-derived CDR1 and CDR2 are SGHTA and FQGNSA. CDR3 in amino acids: CASSLASGLMNTEAFF. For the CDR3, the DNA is TGTGCCAGCAGCTTAGCTTCAGGGCTCATGAACACTGAAGCTTTCTTT.

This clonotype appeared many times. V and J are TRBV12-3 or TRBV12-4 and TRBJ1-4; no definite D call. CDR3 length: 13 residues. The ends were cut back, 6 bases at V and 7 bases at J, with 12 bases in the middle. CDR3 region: CASSPGYGEKLFF. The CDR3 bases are TGTGCCAGCAGCCCCGGGTACGGTGAAAAACTGTTTTTT.

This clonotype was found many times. The CDR3 protein is CASRKRRDSQANYGYTF. The CDR3 DNA follows: TGTGCCAGCAGAAAACGGCGGGACAGCCAAGCTAACTATGGCTACACCTTC. The chain has TRBV6-1 and TRBJ1-2, with 7 positions matching TRBD1. This CDR3 contains 17 residues. Germline loops: CDR1 MNHNS, CDR2 SASEGT. V was clipped by 6 bases and J by 0 bases; unmatched bases: 13.

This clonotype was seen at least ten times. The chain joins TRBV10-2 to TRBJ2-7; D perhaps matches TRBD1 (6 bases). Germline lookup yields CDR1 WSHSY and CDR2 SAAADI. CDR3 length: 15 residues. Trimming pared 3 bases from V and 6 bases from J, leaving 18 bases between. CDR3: CASSEGGIKLGEQYF. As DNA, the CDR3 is TGCGCCAGCAGTGAAGGGGGAATAAAACTTGGCGAGCAGTACTTC.

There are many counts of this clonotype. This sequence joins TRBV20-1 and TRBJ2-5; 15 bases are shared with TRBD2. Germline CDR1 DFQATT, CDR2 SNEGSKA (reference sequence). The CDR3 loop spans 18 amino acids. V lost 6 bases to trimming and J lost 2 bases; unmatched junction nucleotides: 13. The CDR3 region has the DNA TGCAGTGCAGGGAGGAGCTGGACTAGCGGGAGGGGGCAAGAGACCCAGTACTTC. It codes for CSAGRSWTSGRGQETQYF.

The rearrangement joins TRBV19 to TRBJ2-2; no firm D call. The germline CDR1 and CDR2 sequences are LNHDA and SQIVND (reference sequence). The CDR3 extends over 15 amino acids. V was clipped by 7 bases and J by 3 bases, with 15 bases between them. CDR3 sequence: CASNLPEEDTGELFF. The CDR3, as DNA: TGTGCCAGTAACCTCCCCGAGGAAGACACCGGGGAGCTGTTTTTT.

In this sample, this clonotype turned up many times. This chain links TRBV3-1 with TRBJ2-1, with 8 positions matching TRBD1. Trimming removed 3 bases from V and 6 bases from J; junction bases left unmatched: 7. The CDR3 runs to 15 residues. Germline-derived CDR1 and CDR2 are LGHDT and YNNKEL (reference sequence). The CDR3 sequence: CASSQTQGVANEQFF. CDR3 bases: TGTGCCAGCAGCCAGACACAGGGGGTTGCCAATGAGCAGTTCTTC.

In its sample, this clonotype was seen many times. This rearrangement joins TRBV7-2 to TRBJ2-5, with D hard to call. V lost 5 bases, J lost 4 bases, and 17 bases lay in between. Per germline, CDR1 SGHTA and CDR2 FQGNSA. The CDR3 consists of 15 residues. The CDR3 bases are TGTGCCAGCAGCCCCCGATACACCGCCTTAGAGACCCAGTACTTC. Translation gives CASSPRYTALETQYF.

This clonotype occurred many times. The CDR3, as DNA: TGTGCCAGCTCACAAGCCAGGGGCTCCTACGAGCAGTACTTC. Translating it yields CASSQARGSYEQYF. The chain couples TRBV18 to TRBJ2-7; tentative D call: TRBD1 (6 bases). CDR1 KGHSH and CDR2 LQKENI come from the germline V gene. V shed 4 bases and J shed 0 bases, with 10 bases lying between them. The CDR3 length is 14 residues.

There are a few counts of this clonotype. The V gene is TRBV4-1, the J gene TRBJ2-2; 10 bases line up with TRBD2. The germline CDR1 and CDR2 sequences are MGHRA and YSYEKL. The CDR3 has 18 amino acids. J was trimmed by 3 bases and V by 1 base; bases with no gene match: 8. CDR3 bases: TGCGCCAGCAGCCAAGGGCCTAGCGGGAGTTTCGACACCGGGGAGCTGTTTTTT. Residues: CASSQGPSGSFDTGELFF.

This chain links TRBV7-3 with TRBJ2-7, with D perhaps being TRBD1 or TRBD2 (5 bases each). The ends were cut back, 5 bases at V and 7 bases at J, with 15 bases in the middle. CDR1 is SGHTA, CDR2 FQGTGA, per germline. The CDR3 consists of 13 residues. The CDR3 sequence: CASSPGPRREQYF. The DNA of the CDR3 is TGTGCCAGCAGCCCGGGACCGCGTAGGGAGCAGTACTTC. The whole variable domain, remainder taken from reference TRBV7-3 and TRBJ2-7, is GAGVSQTPSNKVTEKGKYVELRCDPISGHTALYWYRQSLGQGPEFLIYFQGTGAADDSGLPNDRFFAVRPEGSVSTLKIQRTERGDSAVYLCASSPGPRREQYFGPGTRLTVT.

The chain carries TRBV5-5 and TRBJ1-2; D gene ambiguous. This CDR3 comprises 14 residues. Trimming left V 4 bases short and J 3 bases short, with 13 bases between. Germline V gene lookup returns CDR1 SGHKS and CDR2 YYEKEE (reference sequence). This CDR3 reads CASSQVATDYGYTF. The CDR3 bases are TGTGCCAGCAGCCAGGTGGCGACCGACTATGGCTACACCTTC.

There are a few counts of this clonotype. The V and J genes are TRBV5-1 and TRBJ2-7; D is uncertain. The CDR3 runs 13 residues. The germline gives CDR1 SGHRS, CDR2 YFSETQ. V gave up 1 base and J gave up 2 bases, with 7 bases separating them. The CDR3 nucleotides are TGCGCCAGCAGCTTGAACCTAGCCTACGAGCAGTACTTC. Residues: CASSLNLAYEQYF.

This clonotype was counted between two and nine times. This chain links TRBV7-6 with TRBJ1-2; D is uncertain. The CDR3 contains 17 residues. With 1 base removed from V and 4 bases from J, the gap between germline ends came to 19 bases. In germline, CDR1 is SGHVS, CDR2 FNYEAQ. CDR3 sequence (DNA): TGTGCCAGCAGCTTAGAACCCCCGGAGGGAAGCACCTATGGCTACACCTTC. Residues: CASSLEPPEGSTYGYTF.

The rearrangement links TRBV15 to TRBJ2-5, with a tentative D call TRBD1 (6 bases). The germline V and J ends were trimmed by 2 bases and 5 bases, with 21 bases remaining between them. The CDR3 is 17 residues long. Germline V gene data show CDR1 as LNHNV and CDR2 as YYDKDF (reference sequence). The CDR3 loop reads CATSRNNRVGRQETQYF. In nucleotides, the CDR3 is TGTGCCACCAGCAGAAATAACAGGGTAGGAAGACAGGAGACCCAGTACTTC.

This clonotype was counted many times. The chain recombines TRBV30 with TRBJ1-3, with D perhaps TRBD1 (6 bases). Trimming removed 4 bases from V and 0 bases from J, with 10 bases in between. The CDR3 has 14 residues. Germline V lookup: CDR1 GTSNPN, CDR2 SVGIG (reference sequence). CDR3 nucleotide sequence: TGTGCCTGGACCGGGACAAACTCTGGAAACACCATATATTTT. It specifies CAWTGTNSGNTIYF.

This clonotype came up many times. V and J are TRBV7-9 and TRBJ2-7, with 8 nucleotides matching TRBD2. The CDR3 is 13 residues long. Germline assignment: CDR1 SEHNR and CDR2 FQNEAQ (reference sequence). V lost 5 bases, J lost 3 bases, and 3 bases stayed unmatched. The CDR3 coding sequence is TGTGCCAGCAGCAAGCGGGAGTTCTACGAGCAGTACTTC. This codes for CASSKREFYEQYF.

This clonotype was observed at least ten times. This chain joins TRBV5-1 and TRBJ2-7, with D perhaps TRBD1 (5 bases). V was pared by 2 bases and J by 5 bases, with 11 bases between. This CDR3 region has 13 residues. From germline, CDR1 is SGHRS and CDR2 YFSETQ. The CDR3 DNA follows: TGCGCCAGCAGCTTCGACAGTACCCACGAGCAGTACTTC. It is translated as CASSFDSTHEQYF.

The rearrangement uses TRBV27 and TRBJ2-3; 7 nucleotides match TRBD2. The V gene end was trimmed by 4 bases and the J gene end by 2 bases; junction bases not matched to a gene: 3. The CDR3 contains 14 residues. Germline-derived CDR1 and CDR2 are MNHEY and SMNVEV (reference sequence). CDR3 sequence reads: CASSWAGVTDTQYF. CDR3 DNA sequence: TGTGCCAGCAGTTGGGCGGGAGTCACAGATACGCAGTATTTT.

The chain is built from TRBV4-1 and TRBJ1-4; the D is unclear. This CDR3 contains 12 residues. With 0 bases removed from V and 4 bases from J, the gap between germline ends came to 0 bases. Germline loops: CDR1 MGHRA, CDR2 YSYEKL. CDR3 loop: CASSQDNEKLFF. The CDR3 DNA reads TGCGCCAGCAGCCAAGATAATGAAAAACTGTTTTTT.

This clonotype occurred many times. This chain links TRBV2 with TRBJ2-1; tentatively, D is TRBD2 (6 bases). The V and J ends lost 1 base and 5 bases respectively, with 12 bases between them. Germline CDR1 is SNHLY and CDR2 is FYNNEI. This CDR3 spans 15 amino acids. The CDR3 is CASSEGLASNNEQFF. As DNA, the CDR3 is TGTGCCAGCAGTGAAGGTCTAGCGAGTAACAATGAGCAGTTCTTC.

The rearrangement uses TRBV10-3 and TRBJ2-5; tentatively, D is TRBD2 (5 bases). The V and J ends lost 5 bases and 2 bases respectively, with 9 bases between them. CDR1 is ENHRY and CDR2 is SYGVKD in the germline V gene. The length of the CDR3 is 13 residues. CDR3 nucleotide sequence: TGTGCCATCAGTAGGGAGAAACAAGAGACCCAGTACTTC. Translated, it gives CAISREKQETQYF.

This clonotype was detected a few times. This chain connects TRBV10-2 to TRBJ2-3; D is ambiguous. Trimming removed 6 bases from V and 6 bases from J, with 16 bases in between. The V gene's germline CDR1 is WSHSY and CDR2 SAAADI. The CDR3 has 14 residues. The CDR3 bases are TGCGCCAGCAGCGGTAGCCGGAGCTTGGATACGCAGTATTTT. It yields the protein CASSGSRSLDTQYF.

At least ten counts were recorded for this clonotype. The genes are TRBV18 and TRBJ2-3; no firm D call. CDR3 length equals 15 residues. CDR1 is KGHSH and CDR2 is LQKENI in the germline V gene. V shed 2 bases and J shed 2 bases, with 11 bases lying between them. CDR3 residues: CASSPSLGYTDTQYF. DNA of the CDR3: TGTGCCAGCTCACCATCACTGGGATACACAGATACGCAGTATTTT.